This T cell receptor beta chain was observed in a study of shared clonotypes between healthy human individuals. With V trimmed by 1 base and J by 8 bases, 2 bases remained unmatched. This CDR3 contains 15 residues. CDR1 LGHNA and CDR2 YSLEER come from the germline V gene. Terminally differentiated effector memory CD45RA+ cells were excluded from the naive CD8 cells, which were CD45RO-negative and positively selected for CCR7. Clones were sequenced by immunoSEQ multiplex PCR, and TCRdb holds only the in-frame ones, with some missing. The sample records approximately 2,000,000 clones, about 94% being singletons.

The sequenced sample consisted of naive CD8+ T cells from PBMCs. This clonotype was obtained from a man in his late teens or twenties in good health. Some clones in this sample may be carry-over from other donors' samples. The rearrangement joins TRBV4-3 to TRBJ2-1; 13 nucleotides match TRBD2. In nucleotides, the CDR3 is TGCGCCAGCAGCCAAGGGACTAGCGGGAGAGATGAGCAGTTCTTC. This sequence encodes CASSQGTSGRDEQFF.